This T cell receptor beta chain originates from a study of T-cell memory formation after mild COVID-19. On the study more broadly: In these data, TCR clusters were largely donor specific. Broader study findings: The authors left the SARS-CoV-2 specificity of second-wave clones peaking on day 37 unconfirmed. Mostly located in CM and EM were contracting CD4+ clones, with contracting CD8+ clones located in EMRA. Some clones that responded turned up in pre-infection memory, which suggests that cross-reactive memory joined in.

A note on this clonotype: The antigen remains unidentified.

Using its own MiXCR run on the 5' RACE reads, TCRdb lists one record per CDR3 protein. In the table there are about 210,000 distinct CDR3 sequences, roughly 30% of which are singletons. The CDR3 is 14 amino acids. The V end was cut by 7 bases, the J end by 6 bases, with 15 bases between. V gene TRBV12-3 or TRBV12-4 combines with J gene TRBJ2-2, with D tentatively TRBD1 (6 bases). This TCR came from an adult woman who had mild COVID-19 (a few samples of this study predate the infection). Cell type and time point are not known. Source material: PBMCs or a T cell subset sorted from them (not recorded which). CDR3 sequence: CASKPGQNSGELFF. CDR3 DNA: TGTGCCAGCAAACCGGGACAAAACTCCGGGGAGCTGTTTTTT.